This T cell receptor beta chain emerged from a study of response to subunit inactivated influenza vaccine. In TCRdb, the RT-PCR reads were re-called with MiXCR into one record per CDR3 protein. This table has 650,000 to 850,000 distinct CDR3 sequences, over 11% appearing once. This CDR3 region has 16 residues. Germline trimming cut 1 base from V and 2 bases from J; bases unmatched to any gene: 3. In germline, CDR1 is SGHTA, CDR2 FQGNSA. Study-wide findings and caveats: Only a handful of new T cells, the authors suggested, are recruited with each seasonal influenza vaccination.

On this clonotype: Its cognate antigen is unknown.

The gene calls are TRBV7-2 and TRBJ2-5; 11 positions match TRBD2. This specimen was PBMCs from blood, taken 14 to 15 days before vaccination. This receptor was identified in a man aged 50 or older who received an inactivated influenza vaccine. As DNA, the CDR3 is TGTGCCAGCAGCTTAGGGGTAGCGGGGGGGCAAGAGACCCAGTACTTC. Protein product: CASSLGVAGGQETQYF.